Below are 29 T cell receptor beta chains sequenced from a single sample in a study of T cells after yellow fever vaccination. Each CDR3 protein is one row after TCRdb ran MiXCR on the 5' RACE reads. There are under 350,000 distinct CDR3 sequences in the sample; 4.1% occur only once, and 20% to 25% lies in the top ten. Material: PBMCs, obtained 5 days after the yellow fever booster vaccination. These receptors originate from a man aged 18 to 35 who received the YFV17D yellow fever vaccine.

This clonotype has more than one count but fewer than ten. This chain joins TRBV5-1 and TRBJ1-4; D possibly corresponds to TRBD1 (6 bases). The CDR3 runs 16 residues. V gave up 5 bases and J gave up 5 bases, with 19 bases separating them. The germline gives CDR1 SGHRS, CDR2 YFSETQ. The CDR3 reads CASSPDSPPHNEKLFF. The CDR3 DNA reads as TGCGCCAGCAGTCCGGACAGTCCCCCACACAATGAAAAACTGTTTTTT.

This clonotype was detected many times. This chain links TRBV24-1 with TRBJ2-7, with 7 positions matching TRBD1. The CDR3 runs 15 residues. The germline V gene encodes CDR1 KGHDR and CDR2 SFDVKD. CDR3 DNA sequence: TGTGCCACCCGAGATGGGGGACAGTGTCCTCTGTCCTATCGCGTC. Translating gives CATRDGGQCPLSYRV.

The table lists this clonotype with many counts. The V gene is TRBV15, the J gene TRBJ1-1; D unresolved. CDR1 is LNHNV, CDR2 YYDKDF, per germline (reference sequence). The length of the CDR3 is 13 residues. V lost 1 base and J 2 bases, leaving 5 bases between the germline ends. The CDR3 DNA reads TGTGCCACCAGCAGAGTCCCAAACACTGAAGCTTTCTTT. It codes for CATSRVPNTEAFF.

J is TRBJ2-3 and V is TRBV7-8; D is possibly TRBD2 (6 bases). Trimming took off 0 bases at V and 0 bases at J, with 16 bases between the two ends. The germline CDR1 and CDR2 sequences are SGHVS and FQNEAQ. The CDR3 spans 18 residues. CDR3 DNA: TGTGCCAGCAGCTTAGCGGGGGGTGGGGAAGCTAGCACAGATACGCAGTATTTT. Amino acids: CASSLAGGGEASTDTQYF.

The table lists this clonotype with a few counts. The rearrangement uses TRBV20-1 and TRBJ1-2; 7 bases match TRBD1. With 7 bases clipped from V and 2 bases from J, the junction kept 7 bases outside the gene matches. Looked up from germline, CDR1 is DFQATT and CDR2 is SNEGSKA (reference sequence). The CDR3 totals 13 residues. The CDR3 spells CSVETGLNYGYTF. CDR3 sequence (DNA): TGCAGTGTTGAGACAGGGTTGAACTATGGCTACACCTTC.

The chain uses TRBV13 and TRBJ2-5; 8 bases are shared with TRBD1. Germline trimming cut 5 bases from V and 4 bases from J; bases unmatched to any gene: 12. CDR1 and CDR2 from the germline V gene are PRHDT and FYEKMQ (reference sequence). The CDR3 is 16 amino acids. The CDR3 here is CASSRNLGQGGETQYF. In DNA form, the CDR3 reads TGTGCCAGCAGCCGTAACCTCGGACAGGGCGGAGAGACCCAGTACTTC.

This clonotype was seen a handful of times. The chain has TRBV5-1 and TRBJ2-1; possible D gene TRBD2, 6 bases. CDR1 and CDR2 from the germline V gene are SGHRS and YFSETQ. The CDR3 runs 15 residues. V lost 4 bases and J lost 2, with 13 bases in between. The DNA for the CDR3 is TGCGCCAGCAGCCCCCTCGGGGGTCCCTACAATGAGCAGTTCTTC. Protein sequence: CASSPLGGPYNEQFF. The variable domain in full, completed from reference TRBV5-1 and TRBJ2-1, reads KAGVTQTPRYLIKTRGQQVTLSCSPISGHRSVSWYQQTPGQGLQFLFEYFSETQRNKGNFPGRFSGRQFSNSRSEMNVSTLELGDSALYLCASSPLGGPYNEQFFGPGTRLTVL.

This clonotype was found many times. This chain uses TRBV9 with TRBJ2-1; TRBD2 matches at 11 bases. This CDR3 region has 15 residues. The V gene's germline CDR1 is SGDLS and CDR2 YYNGEE. V lost 3 bases, J lost 6 bases, and 5 bases stayed unmatched. CDR3 DNA sequence: TGTGCCAGCAGCGAGCCCCTAGCGGGGGGCAATGAGCAGTTCTTC. The encoded protein is CASSEPLAGGNEQFF.

The chain couples TRBV5-6 to TRBJ1-2; D remains ambiguous. Germline loops: CDR1 SGHDT, CDR2 YYEEEE. CDR3 length: 14 residues. Trimming removed 7 bases at V and 4 bases at J, with 17 bases between. CDR3 DNA: TGTGCCAGCCTCACGGTGGGTGACTCCTATGGCTACACCTTC. Translated, it gives CASLTVGDSYGYTF. Full variable domain (remainder filled in from reference TRBV5-6 and TRBJ1-2): DAGVTQSPTHLIKTRGQQVTLRCSPKSGHDTVSWYQQALGQGPQFIFQYYEEEERQRGNFPDRFSGHQFPNYSSELNVNALLLGDSALYLCASLTVGDSYGYTFGSGTRLTVV.

This clonotype appeared a few times. V usage is TRBV7-3 and J usage is TRBJ2-3; TRBD1 agrees at 8 bases. The trim removed 2 bases at V and 2 bases at J, leaving 3 bases unmatched. The CDR3 totals 15 residues. CDR1 and CDR2 from the germline V gene are SGHTA and FQGTGA. The chain's CDR3 is CASSLPGQDTDTQYF. CDR3 DNA: TGTGCCAGCAGCTTACCGGGACAGGACACAGATACGCAGTATTTT.

The chain uses TRBV5-6 and TRBJ2-3; either TRBD1 or TRBD2 may supply D (6 bases each). The CDR3 spans 14 residues. Trimming left V 6 bases short and J 6 bases short, with 17 bases between. Germline V gene sequence: CDR1 SGHDT, CDR2 YYEEEE. As DNA, the CDR3 is TGTGCCAGCATCGGGGGCGCCCCGGGGGATACGCAGTATTTT. Its protein product is CASIGGAPGDTQYF. Looking up the rest from reference TRBV5-6 and TRBJ2-3 gives the full variable domain: DAGVTQSPTHLIKTRGQQVTLRCSPKSGHDTVSWYQQALGQGPQFIFQYYEEEERQRGNFPDRFSGHQFPNYSSELNVNALLLGDSALYLCASIGGAPGDTQYFGPGTRLTVL.

This clonotype was counted a few times. The chain is built from TRBV10-3 and TRBJ1-1; unclear D gene. The CDR3 covers 13 residues. Trimming removed 4 bases at V and 10 bases at J, with 16 bases between. Germline V gives CDR1 ENHRY, CDR2 SYGVKD. The CDR3 is CAISASGPQGAFF. CDR3 sequence (DNA): TGTGCCATCAGTGCTTCAGGCCCTCAAGGAGCTTTCTTT.

This chain connects TRBV2 to TRBJ1-5; D uncertain. This CDR3 comprises 14 residues. Trimming left V 3 bases short and J 2 bases short, with 8 bases between. Per the germline V gene, CDR1 is SNHLY and CDR2 is FYNNEI. The CDR3 region has the DNA TGTGCCAGCAGTGATAAAGAAGGCAATCAGCCCCAGCATTTT. Amino acids: CASSDKEGNQPQHF.

This rearrangement joins TRBV12-2 to TRBJ2-5; the D segment call TRBD2 is taken from the table without a DNA check. TRBV12-2 corresponds to a pseudogene. The CDR3 totals 12 residues. The CDR3 bases are TGTGCAAGTCGACCTCCGGTGCGGACCCAGTACTTC. Residues: CASRPPVRTQYF.

This clonotype has a count of ten or more. V is TRBV12-3 or TRBV12-4 and J is TRBJ2-3; D is possibly TRBD1 (6 bases). This CDR3 spans 13 amino acids. Trimming cost V 5 bases and J 5 bases, with 11 bases left between them. This CDR3 reads CASSVGTLDTQYF. The CDR3 DNA reads as TGTGCCAGCAGTGTCGGGACATTAGATACGCAGTATTTT.

In this sample, this clonotype turned up a few times. The genes are TRBV4-1 and TRBJ1-4; D remains unclear. This CDR3 region has 14 residues. V lost 2 bases, J lost 7 bases, and 11 bases lay in between. Germline values: CDR1 MGHRA, CDR2 YSYEKL. The CDR3 spells CASSQREAVEKLFF. The CDR3 region has the DNA TGCGCCAGCAGCCAAAGGGAGGCCGTTGAAAAACTGTTTTTT.

The sample holds many counts of this clonotype. The chain carries TRBV7-8 and TRBJ2-5, with TRBD1 matching over 7 bases. In germline, CDR1 is SGHVS, CDR2 FQNEAQ. This CDR3 is built from 13 residues. V lost 5 bases to trimming and J lost 5 bases; unmatched junction nucleotides: 5. CDR3 sequence (DNA): TGTGCCAGCAGCCTCCAACAGGGGGAGACCCAGTACTTC. This encodes CASSLQQGETQYF.

This clonotype came up a few times. The V gene is TRBV5-1, the J gene TRBJ2-7; D not certain. The germline V gene encodes CDR1 SGHRS and CDR2 YFSETQ. There are 14 residues in the CDR3. Trimming removed 4 bases at V and 0 bases at J, with 11 bases between. The CDR3 region is CASSLNGRSYEQYV. For the CDR3, the DNA is TGCGCCAGCAGCCTTAACGGTCGCTCCTACGAGCAGTACGTC.

In this sample, this clonotype turned up a few times. The V gene is TRBV6-1, the J gene TRBJ1-5; 9 bases fit TRBD1. CDR1 is MNHNS, CDR2 SASEGT, per germline. The CDR3 is made up of 15 amino acids. Trimming at V came to 8 bases and at J to 7 bases, leaving 12 bases not matched to a gene. The CDR3 DNA reads as TGTGCCAGCTCCCGGGACAGGGACCCTAAACAGCCCCAGCATTTT. It is translated as CASSRDRDPKQPQHF.

This chain joins TRBV7-2 and TRBJ2-1; TRBD1 matches at 8 bases. The CDR3 length is 17 residues. Germline CDR1 reads SGHTA; CDR2 reads FQGNSA. J was trimmed by 5 bases and V by 5 bases; bases with no gene match: 14. The CDR3 nucleotides read TGTGCCAGCAGCCGCGCCGTGGGGACAGGTCGGCACAATGAGCAGTTCTTC. This codes for CASSRAVGTGRHNEQFF. The variable domain in full, completed from reference TRBV7-2 and TRBJ2-1, reads GAGVSQSPSNKVTEKGKDVELRCDPISGHTALYWYRQSLGQGLEFLIYFQGNSAPDKSGLPSDRFSAERTGGSVSTLTIQRTQQEDSAVYLCASSRAVGTGRHNEQFFGPGTRLTVL.

V is TRBV7-6 and J is TRBJ2-1; 7 nucleotides agree with TRBD2. Losses at the gene ends were 4 bases for V and 1 base for J; bases not matched to a gene: 10. This CDR3 has 17 amino acids. CDR1 is SGHVS and CDR2 is FNYEAQ in the germline V gene. Here the CDR3 DNA reads TGTGCCAGCAGCTGGGGGAGCGGGATGGCATCCTACAATGAGCAGTTCTTC. The encoded protein is CASSWGSGMASYNEQFF.

This clonotype was found many times. This chain uses TRBV5-1 with TRBJ2-1; 7 bases are shared with TRBD2. J gave up 10 bases and V 0 bases, and 1 base lay outside the gene matches. The germline CDR1 and CDR2 sequences are SGHRS and YFSETQ. CDR3 size: 12 residues. The CDR3 coding sequence is TGCGCCAGCAGCTTGGTTAGCGGGGAGCAGTTCTTC. Protein sequence: CASSLVSGEQFF.

This clonotype has just a few counts. J is TRBJ1-1 and V is TRBV21-1; TRBD1, the D gene given by the table, was not confirmed from the DNA. TRBV21-1 has pseudogene status. The CDR3 is made up of 15 amino acids. The CDR3 DNA reads as TGTGCCAGCAGCTACCCCGGGACAGGGAACACTGAAGCTTTCTTT. Translation: CASSYPGTGNTEAFF.

This clonotype has only a few counts. This rearrangement joins TRBV4-3 to TRBJ2-6, with no clear D. This CDR3 comprises 18 residues. V was pared by 0 bases and J by 0 bases, with 12 bases between. CDR1 is LGHNA, CDR2 YSLEER, per germline. The CDR3: CASSQESAQISGANVLTF. CDR3 DNA sequence: TGCGCCAGCAGCCAAGAATCAGCACAGATCTCTGGGGCCAACGTCCTGACTTTC.

This clonotype was counted between two and nine times. The chain couples TRBV5-1 to TRBJ2-5, with 10 nucleotides matching TRBD1. CDR1 is SGHRS, CDR2 YFSETQ, per germline. Unmatched junction bases numbered 7, after V lost 0 bases and J lost 5 bases. The CDR3 runs 16 residues. The CDR3 DNA reads as TGCGCCAGCAGCTTGGACGTGACAGGGGGCTGGGAGACCCAGTACTTC. Its translation is CASSLDVTGGWETQYF.

The gene calls are TRBV15 and TRBJ2-4; no clear D gene. Germline V gene sequence: CDR1 LNHNV, CDR2 YYDKDF (reference sequence). The CDR3 runs 15 residues. Trimming left V 0 bases short and J 4 bases short, with 10 bases between. The CDR3 protein is CATSRDAVSKNIQYF. Here the CDR3 DNA reads TGTGCCACCAGCAGAGATGCGGTTTCGAAAAACATTCAGTACTTC.

The J gene is TRBJ1-1, the V gene TRBV14; D ambiguous. In germline, CDR1 is SGHDN, CDR2 FVKESK. The length of the CDR3 is 14 residues. Trimming left V 5 bases short and J 4 bases short, with 14 bases between. The CDR3 nucleotides read TGTGCCAGCAGCGAAGGCAGGTACGTCACTGAAGCTTTCTTT. This gives the protein CASSEGRYVTEAFF.

The rearrangement joins TRBV5-4 to TRBJ1-2; D is unresolved. Germline lookup yields CDR1 SGHNT and CDR2 YYREEE (reference sequence). Deletions cut 4 bases from V and 2 bases from J, with 12 bases between. This CDR3 contains 14 residues. The CDR3 loop reads CASSVIGVNYGYTF. The CDR3 DNA follows: TGTGCCAGCAGCGTGATTGGGGTAAACTATGGCTACACCTTC.

This clonotype was seen at least ten times. The chain combines TRBV4-2 with TRBJ2-7; D might be TRBD1 (6 bases). The CDR3 is made up of 17 amino acids. The V gene's germline CDR1 is LGHNA and CDR2 YNFKEQ. Trimming left V 0 bases short and J 0 bases short, with 15 bases between. CDR3 amino acids: CASSQEGWGQSSYEQYF. Written as DNA, the CDR3 is TGTGCCAGCAGCCAAGAAGGTTGGGGGCAGAGCTCCTACGAGCAGTACTTC.